This T cell receptor beta chain emerged from a study of blood T cell repertoires in COVID-19. Background on the study: Donors in the United States, Italy and Spain gave samples during acute or convalescent COVID-19. From T cells, B-cell-depleted T cells, or PBMCs came the material, which was cDNA or gDNA.

This clone appeared once. Profiling relied on immunoSEQ multiplex PCR, and the TCRdb table lists in-frame clones only, not all of them. The sample has 200,000 to 250,000 clones; approximately 81% are singletons. The CDR3 runs 16 residues. Germline values: CDR1 SGHVS, CDR2 FNYEAQ. The V and J ends lost 1 base and 4 bases, in that order; junction bases with no gene match: 9. The chain couples TRBV7-6 to TRBJ2-5; 7 bases align to TRBD2. This TCR was recovered from a woman aged 55-75 years who had recovered from COVID-19. Sequencing input: peripheral blood. CDR3 in amino acids: CASSLVGLAAGETQYF. In nucleotides, the CDR3 is TGTGCCAGCAGCTTAGTGGGTCTAGCGGCGGGAGAGACCCAGTACTTC.